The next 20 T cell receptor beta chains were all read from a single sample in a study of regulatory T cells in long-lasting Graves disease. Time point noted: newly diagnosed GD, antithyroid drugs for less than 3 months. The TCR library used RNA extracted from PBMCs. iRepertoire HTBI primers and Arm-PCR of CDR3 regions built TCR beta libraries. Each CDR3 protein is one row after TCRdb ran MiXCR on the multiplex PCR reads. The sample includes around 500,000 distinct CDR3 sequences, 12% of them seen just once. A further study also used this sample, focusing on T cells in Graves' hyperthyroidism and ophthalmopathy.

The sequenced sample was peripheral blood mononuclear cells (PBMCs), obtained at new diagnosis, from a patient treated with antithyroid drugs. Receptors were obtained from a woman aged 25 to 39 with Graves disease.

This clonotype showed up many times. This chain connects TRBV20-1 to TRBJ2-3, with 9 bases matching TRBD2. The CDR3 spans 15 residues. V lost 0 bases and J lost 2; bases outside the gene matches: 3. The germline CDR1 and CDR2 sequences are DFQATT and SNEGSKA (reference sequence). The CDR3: CSARDVAGDTDTQYF. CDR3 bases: TGCAGTGCTAGAGATGTAGCGGGAGACACAGATACGCAGTATTTT.

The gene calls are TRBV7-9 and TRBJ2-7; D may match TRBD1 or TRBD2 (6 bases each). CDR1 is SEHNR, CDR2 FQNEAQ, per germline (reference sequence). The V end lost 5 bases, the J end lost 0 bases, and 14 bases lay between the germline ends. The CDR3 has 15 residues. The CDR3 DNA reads TGTGCCAGCAGCCCTAGCGACAGGCCCTCCTACGAGCAGTACTTC. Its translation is CASSPSDRPSYEQYF.

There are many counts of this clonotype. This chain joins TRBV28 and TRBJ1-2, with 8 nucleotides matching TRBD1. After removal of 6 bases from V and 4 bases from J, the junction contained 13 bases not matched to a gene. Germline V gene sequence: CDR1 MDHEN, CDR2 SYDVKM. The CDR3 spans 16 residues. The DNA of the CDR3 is TGTGCCAGCAGCCTTGGACAGGGTCATTTTTCCTATGGCTACACCTTC. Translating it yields CASSLGQGHFSYGYTF.

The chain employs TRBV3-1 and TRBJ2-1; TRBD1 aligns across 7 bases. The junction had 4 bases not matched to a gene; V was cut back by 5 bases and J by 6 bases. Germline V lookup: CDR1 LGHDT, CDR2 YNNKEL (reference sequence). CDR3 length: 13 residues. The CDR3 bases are TGTGCCAGCAGCTACAGGGGAAGCAATGAGCAGTTCTTC. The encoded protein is CASSYRGSNEQFF.

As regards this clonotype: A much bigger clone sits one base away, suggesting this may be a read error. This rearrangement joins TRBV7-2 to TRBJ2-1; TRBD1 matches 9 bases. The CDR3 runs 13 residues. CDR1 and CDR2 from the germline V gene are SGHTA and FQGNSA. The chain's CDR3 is CASRTQGASERFF. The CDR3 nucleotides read TGTGCCAGCAGGACACAGGGGGCGAGTGAGCGGTTCTTC.

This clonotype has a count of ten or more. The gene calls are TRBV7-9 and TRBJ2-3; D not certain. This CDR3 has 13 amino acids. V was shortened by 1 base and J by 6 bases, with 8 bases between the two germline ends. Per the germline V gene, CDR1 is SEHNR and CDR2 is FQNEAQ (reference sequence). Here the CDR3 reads CASSLVYGDTQYF. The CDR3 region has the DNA TGTGCCAGCAGCTTAGTTTATGGGGATACGCAGTATTTT.

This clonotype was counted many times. The CDR3 loop is CASSFQSRGYQETQYF. Written as DNA, the CDR3 is TGTGCCAGCAGCTTCCAATCTCGCGGGTACCAAGAGACCCAGTACTTC. This chain joins TRBV7-9 and TRBJ2-5, with D possibly matching TRBD2 (5 bases). The CDR3 runs to 16 residues. Germline V lookup: CDR1 SEHNR, CDR2 FQNEAQ (reference sequence). The ends were cut back, 3 bases at V and 0 bases at J, with 14 bases in the middle.

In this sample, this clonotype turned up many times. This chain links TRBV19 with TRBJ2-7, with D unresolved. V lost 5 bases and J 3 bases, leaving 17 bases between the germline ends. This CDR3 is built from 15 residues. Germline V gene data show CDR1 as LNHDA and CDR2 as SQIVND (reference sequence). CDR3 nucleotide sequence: TGTGCCAGTAGTGTTTCAAGGTTCAATATCTACGAGCAGTACTTC. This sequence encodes CASSVSRFNIYEQYF.

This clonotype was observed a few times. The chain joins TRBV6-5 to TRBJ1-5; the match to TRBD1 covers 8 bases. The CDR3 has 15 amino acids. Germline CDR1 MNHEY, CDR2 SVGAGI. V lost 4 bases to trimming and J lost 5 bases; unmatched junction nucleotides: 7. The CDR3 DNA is TGTGCCAGCAGTTCCCAGGGGGCTGTGGATCAGCCCCAGCATTTT. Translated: CASSSQGAVDQPQHF.

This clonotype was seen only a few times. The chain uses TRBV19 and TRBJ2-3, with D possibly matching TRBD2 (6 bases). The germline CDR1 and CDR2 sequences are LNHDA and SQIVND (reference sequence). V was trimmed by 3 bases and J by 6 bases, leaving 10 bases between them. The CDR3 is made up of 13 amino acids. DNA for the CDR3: TGTGCCAGTAGTATCTCAGGGAGGGATACGCAGTATTTT. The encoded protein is CASSISGRDTQYF. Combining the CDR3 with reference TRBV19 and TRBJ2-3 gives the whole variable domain DGGITQSPKYLFRKEGQNVTLSCEQNLNHDAMYWYRQDPGQGLRLIYYSQIVNDFQKGDIAEGYSVSREKKESFPLTVTSAQKNPTAFYLCASSISGRDTQYFGPGTRLTVL.

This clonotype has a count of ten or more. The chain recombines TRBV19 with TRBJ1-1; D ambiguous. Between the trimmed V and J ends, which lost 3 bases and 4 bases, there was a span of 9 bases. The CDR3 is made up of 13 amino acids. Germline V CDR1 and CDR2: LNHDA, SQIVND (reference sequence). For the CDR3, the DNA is TGTGCCAGTAGTATCGGGTCGGTCACTGAAGCTTTCTTT. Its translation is CASSIGSVTEAFF.

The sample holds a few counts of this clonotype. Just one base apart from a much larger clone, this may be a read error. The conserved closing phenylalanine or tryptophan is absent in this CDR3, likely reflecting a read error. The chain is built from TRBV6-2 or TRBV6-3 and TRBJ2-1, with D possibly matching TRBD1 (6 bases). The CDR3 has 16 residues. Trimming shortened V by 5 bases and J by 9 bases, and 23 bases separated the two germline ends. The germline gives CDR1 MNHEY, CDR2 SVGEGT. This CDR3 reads CASSETPSGAQGEQFL. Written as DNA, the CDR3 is TGTGCCAGCAGTGAAACCCCGTCAGGGGCGCAGGGTGAGCAGTTCCTC.

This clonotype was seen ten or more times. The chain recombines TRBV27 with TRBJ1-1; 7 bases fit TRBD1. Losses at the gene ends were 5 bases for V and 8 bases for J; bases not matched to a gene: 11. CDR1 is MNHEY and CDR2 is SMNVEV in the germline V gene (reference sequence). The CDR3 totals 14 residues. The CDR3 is CASSPPDRKPEAFF. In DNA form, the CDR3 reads TGTGCCAGCAGTCCCCCGGACAGGAAGCCAGAAGCTTTCTTT.

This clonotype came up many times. In nucleotides, the CDR3 is TGTGCCAGCAGAGACTACGCGGACAATGAAAAACTGTTTTTT. Translated, it gives CASRDYADNEKLFF. The chain recombines TRBV6-1 with TRBJ1-4; unclear D gene. Germline V gene sequence: CDR1 MNHNS, CDR2 SASEGT. The CDR3 runs 14 residues. V was pared by 6 bases and J by 5 bases, with 13 bases between.

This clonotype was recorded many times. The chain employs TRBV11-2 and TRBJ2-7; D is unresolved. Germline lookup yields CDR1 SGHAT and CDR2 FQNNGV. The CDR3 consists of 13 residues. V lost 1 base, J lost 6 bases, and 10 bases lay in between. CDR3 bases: TGTGCCAGCAGCTTAGGGTTCGGCTCCGAGCAGTACTTC. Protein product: CASSLGFGSEQYF.

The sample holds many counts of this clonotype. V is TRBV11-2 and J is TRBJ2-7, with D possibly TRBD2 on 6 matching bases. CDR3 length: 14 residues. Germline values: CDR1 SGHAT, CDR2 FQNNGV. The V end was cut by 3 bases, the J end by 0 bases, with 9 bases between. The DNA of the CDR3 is TGTGCCAGCAGCTTGCCCGGGAGCTCCTACGAGCAGTACTTC. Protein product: CASSLPGSSYEQYF.

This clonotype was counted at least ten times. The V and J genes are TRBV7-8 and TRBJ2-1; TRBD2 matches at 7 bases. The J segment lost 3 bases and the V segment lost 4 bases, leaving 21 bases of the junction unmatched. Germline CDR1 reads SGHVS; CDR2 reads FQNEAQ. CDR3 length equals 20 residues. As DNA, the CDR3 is TGTGCCAGCAGCTCCCTGCTACGGGATACTACCCCGGGGGGCTACAATGAGCAGTTCTTC. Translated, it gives CASSSLLRDTTPGGYNEQFF.

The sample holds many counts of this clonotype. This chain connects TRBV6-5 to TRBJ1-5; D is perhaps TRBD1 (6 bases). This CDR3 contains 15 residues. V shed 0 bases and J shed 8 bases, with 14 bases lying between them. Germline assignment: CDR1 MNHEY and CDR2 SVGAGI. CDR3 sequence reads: CASSYSSGGTKPQHF. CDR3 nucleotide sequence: TGTGCCAGCAGTTACTCTTCGGGGGGCACGAAGCCCCAGCATTTT.

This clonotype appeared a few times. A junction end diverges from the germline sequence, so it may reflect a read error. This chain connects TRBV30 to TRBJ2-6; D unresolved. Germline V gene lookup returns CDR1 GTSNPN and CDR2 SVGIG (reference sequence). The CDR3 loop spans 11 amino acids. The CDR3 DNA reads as TGCTGCCTCTCTGGGGCCAACGTCCTGACTTTC. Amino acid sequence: CCLSGANVLTF. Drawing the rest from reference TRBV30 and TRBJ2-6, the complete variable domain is SQTIHQWPATLVQPVGSPLSLECTVEGTSNPNLYWYRQAAGRGLQLLFYSVGIGQISSEVPQNLSASRPQDRQFILSSKKLLLSDSGFYLCCLSGANVLTFGAGSRLTVL.

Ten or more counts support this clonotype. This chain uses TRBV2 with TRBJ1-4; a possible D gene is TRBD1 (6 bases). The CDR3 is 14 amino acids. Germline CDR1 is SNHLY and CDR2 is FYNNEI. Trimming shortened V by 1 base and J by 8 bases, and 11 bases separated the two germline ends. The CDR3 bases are TGTGCCAGCAGTGAAGACAGGGTTTTGGAAAAACTGTTTTTT. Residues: CASSEDRVLEKLFF.